These 16 T cell receptor beta chains came from one sample sequenced in a study of blood T cell repertoires in COVID-19. Some clones are missing from TCRdb's copy, which holds only in-frame ones; the method was immunoSEQ multiplex PCR. The table lists roughly 240,000 clones, around 86% of them singletons. The sample consisted of peripheral blood. Receptors were obtained from a woman older than 75 with COVID-19, enrolled during active disease.

The sample holds a few counts of this clone. The rearrangement uses TRBV10-3 and TRBJ1-6; 7 nucleotides agree with TRBD1. V lost 3 bases, J lost 5 bases, and 7 bases stayed unmatched. Germline CDR1 reads ENHRY; CDR2 reads SYGVKD. The CDR3 covers 16 residues. The CDR3 DNA follows: TGTGCCATCAGTGACCCCGGGACAGCTGATAATTCACCCCTCCACTTT. It yields the protein CAISDPGTADNSPLHF.

The J gene is TRBJ2-5, the V gene TRBV24-1; perhaps TRBD1 as D (5 bases). The CDR3 length is 14 residues. Trimming took off 4 bases at V and 5 bases at J, with 13 bases between the two ends. Germline V lookup: CDR1 KGHDR, CDR2 SFDVKD. CDR3 in amino acids: CATSDRLTAETQYF. The CDR3 DNA reads TGTGCCACCAGTGACAGACTGACAGCGGAGACCCAGTACTTC.

This clone was seen a single time. The rearrangement uses TRBV5-1 and TRBJ1-3, with 10 bases aligning to TRBD1. V gave up 3 bases and J gave up 4 bases; unmatched junction bases: 1. CDR3 size: 14 residues. Germline V gives CDR1 SGHRS, CDR2 YFSETQ. The CDR3 region is CASSWGQGGNTIYF. CDR3 sequence (DNA): TGCGCCAGCAGCTGGGGACAGGGGGGAAACACCATATATTTT.

This rearrangement joins TRBV11-3 to TRBJ2-7; D not certain. Trimming removed 0 bases at V and 2 bases at J, with 5 bases between. CDR1 SGHNT and CDR2 YENEEA come from the germline V gene. The CDR3 contains 13 residues. The CDR3 is CASSLDRTYEQYF. The CDR3 region has the DNA TGTGCCAGCAGCTTAGACAGAACCTACGAGCAGTACTTC.

As DNA, the CDR3 is TGCAGCGTTGAAAGGCAGACTTATGGCTACACCTTC. It codes for CSVERQTYGYTF. The V and J genes are TRBV29-1 and TRBJ1-2, with D hard to call. V lost 2 bases and J 5 bases, leaving 9 bases between the germline ends. This CDR3 contains 12 residues. CDR1 is SQVTM, CDR2 ANQGSEA, per germline.

The chain uses TRBV24-1 and TRBJ1-1; D might be TRBD1 (5 bases). The V gene lost 7 bases and the J gene lost 2 bases, with 16 bases spanning the gap. Germline values: CDR1 KGHDR, CDR2 SFDVKD. The CDR3 consists of 15 residues. The CDR3 DNA follows: TGTGCCACCAGCTCCGCGGGGCTGGGAAACACTGAAGCTTTCTTT. It codes for CATSSAGLGNTEAFF.

The rearrangement uses TRBV4-3 and TRBJ1-4; no clear D. CDR1 and CDR2 (germline): LGHNA, YSLEER. The CDR3 runs to 16 residues. V shed 1 base and J shed 4 bases, with 13 bases lying between them. The CDR3 here is CASSQGSQQINEKLFF. The CDR3 bases are TGCGCCAGCAGCCAAGGATCTCAACAGATTAATGAAAAACTGTTTTTT.

V gene TRBV28 combines with J gene TRBJ1-1; tentatively, D is TRBD1 (6 bases). The germline gives CDR1 MDHEN, CDR2 SYDVKM. Trimming shortened V by 8 bases and J by 0 bases, and 13 bases separated the two germline ends. This CDR3 is built from 14 residues. The CDR3 DNA follows: TGTGCCAGCGGAACAGGGTCCATGAACACTGAAGCTTTCTTT. Its translation is CASGTGSMNTEAFF.

CDR3 sequence reads: CASSSTTGASYEQYF. Here the CDR3 DNA reads TGTGCCAGCTCATCGACGACAGGGGCGTCTTACGAGCAGTACTTC. The chain recombines TRBV18 with TRBJ2-7; 8 bases align to TRBD1. The length of the CDR3 is 15 residues. Germline V CDR1 and CDR2: KGHSH, LQKENI. V shed 5 bases, J shed 4 bases, and the junction held 10 bases outside the gene matches.

The chain recombines TRBV11-2 with TRBJ2-3; a weak D match, TRBD2 (8 bases). Deletions cut 5 bases from V and 4 bases from J, with 19 bases between. The germline gives CDR1 SGHAT, CDR2 FQNNGV. CDR3 length: 16 amino acids. The CDR3 spells CASSRGGGGPSDTQYF. CDR3 sequence (DNA): TGTGCCAGCAGCCGAGGGGGCGGGGGGCCCTCAGATACGCAGTATTTT.

The rearrangement uses TRBV5-5 and TRBJ2-2; D unclear. V shed 2 bases and J shed 4 bases, with 9 bases lying between them. The CDR3 extends over 14 amino acids. Germline loops: CDR1 SGHKS, CDR2 YYEKEE (reference sequence). The CDR3 spells CASSLGPGTGELFF. In nucleotides, the CDR3 is TGTGCCAGCAGCTTAGGTCCGGGCACCGGGGAGCTGTTTTTT. The full variable domain, rest sourced from reference TRBV5-5 and TRBJ2-2, is DAGVTQSPTHLIKTRGQQVTLRCSPISGHKSVSWYQQVLGQGPQFIFQYYEKEERGRGNFPDRFSARQFPNYSSELNVNALLLGDSALYLCASSLGPGTGELFFGEGSRLTVL.

The genes are TRBV19 and TRBJ1-2, with TRBD1 matching 8 bases. CDR3 length: 15 amino acids. Germline V gene sequence: CDR1 LNHDA, CDR2 SQIVND (reference sequence). The ends lost 6 bases at V and 5 bases at J; junction bases unmatched: 11. As DNA, the CDR3 is TGTGCCAGTAGCCAGCTCCAGGGGGCAAGGTATGGCTACACCTTC. As protein: CASSQLQGARYGYTF.

This chain links TRBV7-9 with TRBJ1-6; 7 bases are a match to TRBD1. The germline CDR1 and CDR2 sequences are SEHNR and FQNEAQ (reference sequence). The CDR3 length is 16 residues. V shed 5 bases, J shed 10 bases, and the junction held 14 bases outside the gene matches. The CDR3 DNA reads TGTGCCAGCAGCAAAACCACAGGGGTGAAGGAATCACCCCTCCACTTT. Its protein product is CASSKTTGVKESPLHF.

The chain has TRBV2 and TRBJ1-4; TRBD1 might be the D (5 bases). CDR1 and CDR2 (germline): SNHLY, FYNNEI. Between the trimmed V and J ends, which lost 3 bases and 3 bases, there was a span of 11 bases. This CDR3 spans 15 amino acids. CDR3 loop: CASSDAGPANEKLFF. CDR3 nucleotide sequence: TGTGCCAGCAGTGACGCGGGGCCGGCTAATGAAAAACTGTTTTTT.

This clone was recorded only once. V is TRBV19 and J is TRBJ1-5, with D possibly being TRBD1 (5 bases). The V and J ends lost 7 bases and 1 base respectively, with 17 bases between them. Looked up from germline, CDR1 is LNHDA and CDR2 is SQIVND (reference sequence). CDR3 length: 16 residues. CDR3 sequence (DNA): TGTGCCAGTACCCGAGTAGGACACCTCAGCAATCAGCCCCAGCATTTT. Translation gives CASTRVGHLSNQPQHF.

This clone was seen a single time. The chain uses TRBV6-2 or TRBV6-3 and TRBJ1-1; TRBD1 matches 8 bases. Germline V gene sequence: CDR1 MNHEY, CDR2 SVGEGT. Trimming took 6 bases from V and 5 from J; bases not matched to a gene: 11. The CDR3 loop spans 15 amino acids. The CDR3 here is CASSSPTGAGTEAFF. DNA of the CDR3: TGTGCCAGCAGCTCACCGACAGGGGCGGGGACTGAAGCTTTCTTT.